These T cell receptor beta chains were read from a single sample in a study of CD8 T cells in ankylosing spondylitis. TCRdb re-called the 5' RACE reads with MiXCR, one entry per CDR3 protein. The sample shows more than 100,000 distinct CDR3 sequences, roughly a sixth of them seen only once. The source material was blood, either unsorted or a sorted T cell fraction (not recorded which). These receptor sequences come from a male donor with ankylosing spondylitis. Each CDR3 is given with its conserved first and last residue. A D gene is named only where the DNA matches it firmly. Clone size is not always given. Where it is, it says once, few, many or a class for expanded clones.

j_call v_call d_call clone_size cdr3_aa cdr3_nt
TRBJ1-5 TRBV12-3/TRBV12-4 TRBD1 few CASSLGTGSNQPQHF TGTGCCAGCAGTTTAGGGACAGGAAGCAATCAGCCCCAGCATTTT
TRBJ2-1 TRBV4-3 TRBD2 . CASSLSIFPGLAGVAEQFF TGCGCCAGCAGCCTCAGTATTTTTCCGGGACTAGCGGGAGTAGCTGAGCAGTTCTTC
TRBJ2-7 TRBV7-3 . . CASSPEGSYEQYF TGTGCCAGCAGCCCTGAGGGATCCTACGAGCAGTACTTC
TRBJ2-1 TRBV7-9 TRBD2 . CASSYGTINEQFF TGTGCCAGCAGCTACGGGACTATCAATGAGCAGTTCTTC
TRBJ2-1 TRBV6-2/TRBV6-3 TRBD2 . CASKSSPGTSGINEQFF TGTGCCAGTAAATCCAGCCCCGGGACTAGCGGGATAAATGAGCAGTTCTTC
TRBJ1-2 TRBV6-5 . . CASSTQGDYGYTF TGTGCCAGCAGTACTCAGGGTGATTATGGCTACACCTTC
TRBJ1-4 TRBV2 . few CASSGSRIGEKLFF TGTGCCAGCAGTGGCTCCCGTATCGGTGAAAAACTGTTTTTT
TRBJ2-7 TRBV3-1 TRBD2 many CASSPRVAGAYEQYF TGTGCCAGCAGCCCCCGGGTAGCGGGGGCCTACGAGCAGTACTTC
TRBJ2-1 TRBV5-5 TRBD2 few CASSLFSGGPYNEQFF TGTGCCAGCAGCTTGTTTAGCGGGGGACCCTACAATGAGCAGTTCTTC
TRBJ1-3 TRBV29-1 . many CSVLDGSSGNTIYF TGCAGCGTTTTGGACGGGAGCTCTGGAAACACCATATATTTT
TRBJ2-3 TRBV27 . . CASSSPNTDTQYF TGTGCCAGCAGTTCGCCCAACACAGATACGCAGTATTTT